This T cell receptor (beta chain) was captured by sequencing in a study of cytomegalovirus exposure and HLA in healthy donors (dated by TCRdb to 2016 to 2017). Regarding the study in general: According to an earlier analysis of several hundred of the donors, some 170 million T cells yielded 117 million unique TCR beta sequences and less than 300 Gb of sequence data. About 320 gigabases of sequencing data and 70 million to 85 million unique TCR sequences were included in an early release covering 550 to 800 HLA-typed donors. Of the roughly 410 genotyped donors, 65% to 90% were placed in the genetic ancestry cluster associated with self-reported Caucasian donors. The aim of the study was to test whether cataloging public T cell receptors could identify signatures of past pathogen exposure. The study used immunosequencing to profile the T cell repertoires of 600 to 850 subjects and linked those repertoires to cytomegalovirus serostatus. Besides the first cohort of around 670 subjects, a separate validation cohort made up of over a hundred different subjects was used. The study combined high-throughput TCR immunosequencing, statistical association of individual TCRs with disease status, and machine learning to predict cytomegalovirus infection status. In a later analysis, previously published TCR beta repertoires from 670 or so donors were re-analyzed and high-resolution HLA genotyping was added so that TCR occurrence patterns could be studied. Rather than drawing on any new phenotypic data, the later analysis identified candidate immune exposures from TCR beta sequences and the way those sequences occurred across donors. An earlier analysis of 587 of the donors applied high-throughput TCR beta sequencing to assess whether each TCR beta V gene segment acted as functional or pseudogenic. Alongside the repertoire data, information on donor age, sex, ethnicity and CMV serostatus was compiled. Genome-wide SNP genotypes for about 60% of the roughly 700 donors were used in a later genetic analysis, which treated that subset as a discovery cohort. All discovery cohort repertoires had been generated using a single sequencing platform. Both class I and class II loci were covered by HLA typing, at four-digit resolution. Typing coverage varied by locus: roughly 629-640 donors for A, B, C, DRB1 and DQB1; approximately 520 for DQA1; about 600 for DPA1; approximately 450 for DPB1. Because of strong linkage in the cohort, four to six DR-DQ haplotypes were treated as single units for association and clustering. Among almost 400 genotyped donors of the cohort, an average of around 240,000 unique TCR beta nucleotide sequences were sequenced per donor, roughly 20% of them non-productive. The paper's findings and limits, for the study overall: The classifier was reported to diagnose cytomegalovirus status with high specificity and sensitivity in both the original and validation cohorts. V-gene and J-gene trimming of TCR beta chains was associated with a missense DCLRE1C variant in a later genetic analysis, and the association was replicated in an independent cohort. Most TCR sequences were observed very rarely across donors, whereas some public TCRs were present in many individuals. A later analysis found that TCR association rates varied across HLA loci, with DRB1 alleles showing the most associated TCRs and HLA-C alleles the fewest. The only immune exposure information available for the cohort was CMV serostatus. Because HLA typing was missing for some donors at each locus, association tests included only the typed subset. A later analysis reported that several top co-occurrence clusters appeared linked to parvovirus B19, influenza, CMV and Epstein-Barr virus. Three of the identified cytomegalovirus-associated TCR beta chains were confirmed in vitro to be specific for cytomegalovirus antigens. Presence/absence analyses assumed roughly uniform sequencing depth across donors, an assumption that may not hold. According to the authors, the approach could potentially be generalized to other disease states and immunological phenotypes. In an earlier analysis of fewer than 750 of the donors, most TCR beta V segments were observed in productive rearrangements about 87% or about 30% of the time, broadly matching IMGT annotations. A group of highly shared sequence variants was considered likely to be a technical artifact of the sequencing pipeline. Only TCR beta chains were sequenced in this cohort, and the absence of alpha or paired-chain data limited detectable features. Most CMV-associated TCR beta chains appeared to be HLA-restricted in a later analysis, and the HLA associations seemed to be driven largely by CMV exposure. About 17 rarely observed V segments, including chromosome 9 orphons, were excluded from the earlier analysis of 550 to 700 of the donors because counts were too low. A further reported finding was that TCR beta sequences accurately predicted the HLA-A and HLA-B alleles for most subjects in the first cohort. Linkage disequilibrium might explain the correlated functional status among segregating V segments, but an unknown experimental factor could not be ruled out. When HLA alleles, especially DR and DQ, strongly co-occurred, attributing TCR associations to individual alleles was difficult. In a later analysis, HLA-associated TCR beta chains were found to be more clonally expanded and to have lower generation probabilities than equally common non-associated chains. In a later analysis, about 17,000 TCR beta sequences were associated with specific HLA alleles at a false discovery rate of 0.05. A total of 150 to 200 TCR beta chains were listed by the study as associated with cytomegalovirus. According to a later genetic analysis, donors in an Asian-associated ancestry cluster had fewer N-insertions in productive TCRs than the approximately 630-donor mean.

Note on this clone: What this receptor recognizes is not known. Per-base quality was not reported, and no clone a single base away is much larger than it.

The library was produced with the immunoSEQ multiplex PCR assay. A mixture of 60 forward primers for TCR Vbeta segments and 13 reverse primers for TCR Jbeta segments was used in the multiplex PCR. The CDR3 region of rearranged TCR beta genes was amplified from genomic DNA with a multiplex PCR assay. On the Illumina HiSeq System, the amplified TCR beta libraries were sequenced as 87-base-pair reads. The paper's processing steps were these. In a later analysis, tens of millions of unique TCR beta chains were counted across the approximately 640 repertoires, and around 11 million of these chains were shared by at least two donors. Raw reads were error-corrected and collapsed into unique sequences with a nearest-neighbor algorithm that merged closely related sequences to remove PCR and sequencing errors. To assign V, D and J gene segments, CDR3 sequences were aligned to IMGT reference sequences. For a sequence to be retained, a match of at least six nucleotides was required to both a V gene segment and a J gene segment. Rearrangements were called productive when the CDR3 lacked stop codons and stayed in frame with V and J; all others were non-productive. CDR3 was defined according to IMGT convention as the region running from the second conserved V-encoded cysteine to the conserved J-encoded phenylalanine. Sequences without an unambiguous match to a single V gene segment were excluded from the earlier analysis of over 500 of the donors. In an earlier analysis of a few hundred of the donors, V segments were called functional above 56.7% productive rearrangements and were called segregating when the between-donor standard deviation exceeded 5%. A statistical classification framework was built for diagnosing cytomegalovirus status from the catalog of TCR beta chain sequences. In a later analysis, TCR nucleotide sequences were compared against IMGT/GENE-DB human TR gene sequences so that V and J genes could be assigned. A later analysis assigned CDR3 sequences and most-parsimonious VDJ recombination scenarios with the TCRdist pipeline. In a later analysis, each TCR beta chain was defined by its CDR3 amino acid sequence together with its V-gene family, and reads lacking a unique V-gene family were excluded. In a later analysis, approximately 640 highly shared, low-generation-probability nucleotide sequences were removed to address suspected cross-contamination and a sequencing artifact. A later analysis calculated a clonal expansion index for each public chain from normalized within-repertoire ranks of inferred template counts. Generation probabilities in a later analysis came from a VDJ recombination model fitted to out-of-frame rearrangements, and those results were checked against IGoR. In a later analysis, TCR-TCR, TCR-HLA and TCR-CMV co-occurrence was scored with hypergeometric tests, and a repertoire-size bias correction was applied to TCR pairs. A later analysis estimated false discovery rates by permuting HLA or CMV assignments 20 times. In a later analysis, co-occurring TCRs were grouped with DBSCAN, and TCRdist sequence similarity was added when clustering was performed within HLA-allele-positive subsets. Repertoires with fewer than 30,000 or more than 120,000 public chains, plus five repertoires with anomalous nucleotide sharing, were excluded from co-occurrence clustering. As stored in TCRdb, this immuneACCESS dataset retains in-frame rearrangements with V and J assigned. A fraction of the clones does not appear; measured against another copy, unresolved V genes explain less than half of the discrepancy, and the remainder lacks a known reason. V and J calls plus clone size are reproduced from that table; the DNA served to infer D and trimming. The sample table contains 95,000 to 150,000 clones; only one count was recorded for approximately 70% of them. Clones ranked in the top ten supply 1.5% of the sample.

The cohort comprised 710 or so healthy bone marrow donors. All cohort members were sampled while nominally healthy, although unrecorded immune exposures were likely present. The donor was CMV seronegative and was included in the group of around 320 seronegative cohort members. A peripheral blood sample was collected from each donor, and TCR beta sequencing was performed on peripheral blood mononuclear cells. Genomic DNA extraction from the blood cell samples was performed with the Qiagen DNeasy Blood Extraction Kit. The receptor comes from a man aged 18 to 29 in good health and CMV-seronegative. Sequencing was carried out using PBMCs.

The CDR3 here reads CSVADSHEQFF. The nucleotide sequence reads as follows: TGCAGCGTCGCGGACAGCCATGAGCAGTTCTTC. The sequence links TRBV29-1 to TRBJ2-1, and the D gene may be TRBD1, 6 bases matching. CDR1 and CDR2 are read off the germline V gene as SQVTM and ANQGSEA. V and J are truncated by 6 bases and 8 bases respectively, leaving an intervening sequence of 11 bases. The CDR3 goes from the cysteine to the phenylalanine over 11 residues. Just CDR3 DNA is preserved here, 33 bases in frame from base 1.